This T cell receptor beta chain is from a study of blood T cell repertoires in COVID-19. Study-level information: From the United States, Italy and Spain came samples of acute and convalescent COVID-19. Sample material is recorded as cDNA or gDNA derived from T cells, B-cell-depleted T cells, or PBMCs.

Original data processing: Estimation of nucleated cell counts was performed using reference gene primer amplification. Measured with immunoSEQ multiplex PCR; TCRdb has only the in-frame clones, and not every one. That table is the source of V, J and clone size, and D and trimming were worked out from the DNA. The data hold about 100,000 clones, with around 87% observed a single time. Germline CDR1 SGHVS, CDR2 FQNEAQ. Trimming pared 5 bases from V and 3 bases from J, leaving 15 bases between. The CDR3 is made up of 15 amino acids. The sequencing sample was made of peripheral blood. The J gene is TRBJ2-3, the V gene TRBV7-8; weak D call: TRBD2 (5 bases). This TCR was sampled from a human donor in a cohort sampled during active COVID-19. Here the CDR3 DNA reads TGTGCCAGCAGCCGCGGACTGCCGGAGACAGATACGCAGTATTTT. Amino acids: CASSRGLPETDTQYF.